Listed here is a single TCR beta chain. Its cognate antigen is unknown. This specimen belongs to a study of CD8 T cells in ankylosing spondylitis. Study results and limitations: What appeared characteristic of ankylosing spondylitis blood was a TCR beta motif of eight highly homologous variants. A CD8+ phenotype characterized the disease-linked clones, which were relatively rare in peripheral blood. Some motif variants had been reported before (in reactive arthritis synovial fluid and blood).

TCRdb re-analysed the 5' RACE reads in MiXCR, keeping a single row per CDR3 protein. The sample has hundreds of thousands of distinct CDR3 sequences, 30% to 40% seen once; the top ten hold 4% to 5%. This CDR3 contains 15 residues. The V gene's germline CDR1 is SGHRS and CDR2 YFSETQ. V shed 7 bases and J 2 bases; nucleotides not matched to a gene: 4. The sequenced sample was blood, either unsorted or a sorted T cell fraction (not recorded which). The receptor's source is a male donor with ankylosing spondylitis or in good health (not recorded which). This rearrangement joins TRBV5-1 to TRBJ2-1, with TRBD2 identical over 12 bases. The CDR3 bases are TGCGCCAGCCGGGGACTAGCGGGCCCCTACAATGAGCAGTTCTTC. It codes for CASRGLAGPYNEQFF.